This entry lists 31 T cell receptor beta chains sequenced from one sample in a study of human T cells and chemical hapten exposure. MiXCR, run by TCRdb on the RACE reads, gives a single entry per CDR3 protein. The sample contains 85,000 to 120,000 distinct CDR3 sequences, around 12% of which appear only once. The time point here: pre-sensitization, week 0. The treatment here: therapeutic diphenylcyclopropenone sensitization with weekly scalp DPC. This specimen was whole blood, taken in connection with sensitization to the hapten diphenylcyclopropenone (DPC). These receptors all come from a woman aged 50 to 60 with alopecia areata. Some clones in this sample may be carry-over from other donors' samples.

Only a few counts were recorded for this clonotype. The rearrangement joins TRBV10-2 to TRBJ2-1, with unresolved D. The CDR3 has 12 residues. Germline V gene data show CDR1 as WSHSY and CDR2 as SAAADI. V lost 2 bases and J lost 6, with 5 bases in between. Here the CDR3 DNA reads TGCGCCAGCAGTGAGCCTCGCAATGAGCAGTTCTTC. As protein: CASSEPRNEQFF.

The V gene is TRBV7-6, the J gene TRBJ2-7; 12 positions match TRBD2. The V gene's germline CDR1 is SGHVS and CDR2 FNYEAQ. The CDR3 has 20 amino acids. The V and J ends lost 6 bases and 0 bases, in that order; junction bases with no gene match: 18. CDR3 DNA sequence: TGTGCCAGCAGTCGGTCCGAAGAACTAGCGGGAGGCCCTAACTCCTACGAGCAGTACTTC. Translating it yields CASSRSEELAGGPNSYEQYF. Full variable domain (missing parts from reference TRBV7-6 and TRBJ2-7): GAGVSQSPRYKVTKRGQDVALRCDPISGHVSLYWYRQALGQGPEFLTYFNYEAQQDKSGLPNDRFSAERPEGSISTLTIQRTEQRDSAMYRCASSRSEELAGGPNSYEQYFGPGTRLTVT.

This chain links TRBV18 with TRBJ1-1; no definite D call. The germline V gene encodes CDR1 KGHSH and CDR2 LQKENI. V gave up 3 bases and J gave up 0 bases, with 8 bases separating them. The CDR3 spans 14 residues. The DNA for the CDR3 is TGTGCCAGCTCACCGTCCGGCATGAACACTGAAGCTTTCTTT. Its protein product is CASSPSGMNTEAFF.

This clonotype was detected many times. The chain employs TRBV15 and TRBJ2-3, with a weak D call TRBD1 (6 bases). Germline V gene lookup returns CDR1 LNHNV and CDR2 YYDKDF (reference sequence). This CDR3 is built from 18 residues. Trimming removed 5 bases at V and 5 bases at J, with 26 bases between. This chain's CDR3 is CATSPPGTPDRNGDTQYF. The DNA for the CDR3 is TGTGCCACCAGCCCCCCCGGGACACCCGATCGAAATGGAGATACGCAGTATTTT.

The chain joins TRBV4-1 to TRBJ2-1; D might be TRBD1 (6 bases). This CDR3 is 14 amino acids long. CDR1 MGHRA and CDR2 YSYEKL come from the germline V gene. Between the trimmed V and J ends, which lost 7 bases and 8 bases, there was a span of 18 bases. The chain's CDR3 is CASTQPGAVYEQFF. The CDR3 coding sequence is TGCGCCAGCACCCAGCCAGGGGCTGTATATGAGCAGTTCTTC.

The chain is built from TRBV29-1 and TRBJ2-1; no firm D call. This CDR3 is 12 amino acids long. The V gene's germline CDR1 is SQVTM and CDR2 ANQGSEA. The ends were cut back, 7 bases at V and 2 bases at J, with 9 bases in the middle. The CDR3 coding sequence is TGCAGCGGCGGATCGCCCTACAATGAGCAGTTCTTC. Protein: CSGGSPYNEQFF.

CDR3 loop: CASSQRMTEIYGYTF. Here the CDR3 DNA reads TGTGCCAGCAGCCAAAGGATGACTGAAATTTATGGCTACACCTTC. The V and J genes are TRBV14 and TRBJ1-2; no definite D call. V lost 2 bases to trimming and J lost 5 bases, with 15 bases between them. Looked up from germline, CDR1 is SGHDN and CDR2 is FVKESK. The CDR3 sequence is 15 residues long.

V usage is TRBV20-1 and J usage is TRBJ2-3; D not certain. Trimming left V 2 bases short and J 6 bases short, with 9 bases between. Germline V CDR1 and CDR2: DFQATT, SNEGSKA (reference sequence). This CDR3 spans 12 amino acids. CDR3 region: CSARQSADTQYF. The CDR3 bases are TGCAGTGCTAGACAGTCGGCCGATACGCAGTATTTT.

The chain is built from TRBV12-3 or TRBV12-4 and TRBJ2-7; 9 positions match TRBD1. This CDR3 is 15 amino acids long. V lost 6 bases, J lost 3 bases, and 9 bases stayed unmatched. CDR3 region: CASSFPGQGVYEQYF. CDR3 in DNA: TGTGCCAGCAGCTTTCCGGGACAGGGAGTCTACGAGCAGTACTTC.

V and J are TRBV5-1 and TRBJ1-1; D call uncertain. Trimming left V 0 bases short and J 0 bases short, with 15 bases between. CDR3 length: 17 residues. CDR1 is SGHRS and CDR2 is YFSETQ in the germline V gene. The CDR3 DNA reads TGCGCCAGCAGCTTGGGCAGCCAGCCGGAGTTGAACACTGAAGCTTTCTTT. This gives the protein CASSLGSQPELNTEAFF.

In this sample, this clonotype turned up many times. The V call is TRBV7-2, the J call TRBJ1-5; possibly TRBD1 for D (6 bases). Trimming cost V 3 bases and J 4 bases, with 10 bases left between them. The CDR3 loop spans 14 amino acids. CDR1 SGHTA and CDR2 FQGNSA come from the germline V gene. CDR3 amino acids: CASSLRQDNQPQHF. The CDR3 DNA sequence: TGTGCCAGCAGCTTGAGACAGGATAATCAGCCCCAGCATTTT.

The gene calls are TRBV10-2 and TRBJ1-5; 8 bases line up with TRBD1. J lost 6 bases, V lost 2 bases, and 6 bases had no gene match. The germline V gene encodes CDR1 WSHSY and CDR2 SAAADI. This CDR3 region has 15 residues. CDR3 sequence reads: CASSEMDRVGQPQHF. In DNA, the CDR3 is TGCGCCAGCAGTGAGATGGACAGGGTCGGTCAGCCCCAGCATTTT.

V and J are TRBV6-2 or TRBV6-3 and TRBJ2-3; D is uncertain. In germline, CDR1 is MNHEY, CDR2 SVGEGT. The CDR3 runs to 12 residues. The ends were cut back, 1 base at V and 9 bases at J, with 8 bases in the middle. The CDR3: CASSYWKRTQYF. For the CDR3, the DNA is TGTGCCAGCAGTTACTGGAAACGAACGCAGTATTTT.

This chain links TRBV10-3 with TRBJ2-7; 8 positions match TRBD2. Germline V gene sequence: CDR1 ENHRY, CDR2 SYGVKD. The CDR3 totals 15 residues. Trimming cost V 0 bases and J 3 bases; bases outside gene matches: 4. The CDR3: CAISESIAGHYEQYF. CDR3 nucleotides: TGTGCCATCAGTGAGTCGATAGCGGGGCACTACGAGCAGTACTTC.

In its sample, this clonotype was seen a few times. One junction end disagrees with the germline gene, perhaps due to a read error. This chain uses TRBV18 with TRBJ2-2, with 7 bases identical to TRBD1. From germline, CDR1 is KGHSH and CDR2 LQKENI. This CDR3 is 16 amino acids long. The DNA of the CDR3 is TGTGCCAGCTCACCTTTATCGGGACAGAACACAGGGGAGCTGTTTTTT. Protein sequence: CASSPLSGQNTGELFF.

In the case of this clonotype: One base away lies a much larger clone, so this may be a sequencing read error. This chain connects TRBV7-2 to TRBJ1-1; D is unclear. The CDR3 covers 12 residues. V was shortened by 6 bases and J by 5 bases, with 10 bases between the two germline ends. Germline V gene lookup returns CDR1 SGHTA and CDR2 FQGNSA. CDR3: CTSSLSRTEAFF. The DNA of the CDR3 is TGTACCAGCAGTCTTTCAAGAACTGAAGCTTTCTTT. Full variable domain (outside the CDR3, taken from reference TRBV7-2 and TRBJ1-1): GAGVSQSPSNKVTEKGKDVELRCDPISGHTALYWYRQSLGQGLEFLIYFQGNSAPDKSGLPSDRFSAERTGGSVSTLTIQRTQQEDSAVYLCTSSLSRTEAFFGQGTRLTVV.

The chain is built from TRBV6-2 or TRBV6-3 and TRBJ1-1; D is ambiguous. The germline CDR1 and CDR2 sequences are MNHEY and SVGEGT. Trimming cost V 6 bases and J 1 base, with 6 bases left between them. This CDR3 contains 12 residues. CDR3 nucleotides: TGTGCCAGCAGGTCGGGGAACACTGAAGCTTTCTTT. Its translation is CASRSGNTEAFF.

This chain links TRBV10-2 with TRBJ1-3; D gene ambiguous. V shed 2 bases and J shed 0 bases, with 8 bases lying between them. Germline CDR1 is WSHSY and CDR2 is SAAADI. The CDR3 spans 15 residues. The CDR3 protein is CASSEGRDSGNTIYF. DNA for the CDR3: TGCGCCAGCAGTGAGGGAAGGGACTCTGGAAACACCATATATTTT.

This chain joins TRBV19 and TRBJ2-7; D might be TRBD1 or TRBD2, each matching 5 bases. V lost 5 bases and J lost 0, with 17 bases in between. The CDR3 sequence is 16 residues long. Germline CDR1 is LNHDA and CDR2 is SQIVND (reference sequence). For the CDR3, the DNA is TGTGCCAGTAGTTCCCAGAGTTCAGGGAGCTCCTACGAGCAGTACTTC. This encodes CASSSQSSGSSYEQYF.

Points on this clonotype: A junction end diverges from the germline sequence, so it may reflect a read error. This chain connects TRBV7-9 to TRBJ2-1; TRBD1 aligns across 12 bases. CDR1 SEHNR and CDR2 FQNEAQ come from the germline V gene (reference sequence). The CDR3 spans 17 residues. In DNA form, the CDR3 reads TGTGCCAGCAGCTTACACCTATCCGGGACAGGGGGCAATGAGCAGTTCTTT. Amino acids: CASSLHLSGTGGNEQFF.

This clonotype has only a few counts. This chain joins TRBV3-1 and TRBJ2-3, with 13 bases identical to TRBD2. V shed 3 bases and J 2 bases; nucleotides not matched to a gene: 5. CDR1 and CDR2 (germline): LGHDT, YNNKEL (reference sequence). The CDR3 loop spans 17 amino acids. The CDR3 DNA reads as TGTGCCAGCAGCCATGTGGGACTAGCGGGAAACACAGATACGCAGTATTTT. It yields the protein CASSHVGLAGNTDTQYF.

This clonotype was counted only a few times. The J gene is TRBJ2-7, the V gene TRBV10-3; maybe TRBD2 (5 bases). Germline CDR1 and CDR2: ENHRY and SYGVKD. The V end was cut by 4 bases, the J end by 9 bases, with 16 bases between. The CDR3 length is 13 residues. CDR3 in amino acids: CAISGIPREGQYF. The CDR3 nucleotides read TGTGCCATCAGTGGAATTCCTCGAGAGGGGCAGTACTTC.

This clonotype was detected a few times. The chain links TRBV18 to TRBJ1-5; no firm D call. Deletions cut 4 bases from V and 0 bases from J, with 7 bases between. The CDR3 covers 14 residues. Germline assignment: CDR1 KGHSH and CDR2 LQKENI. The CDR3 DNA follows: TGTGCCAGCTCACAGGGTAATAGCAATCAGCCCCAGCATTTT. Protein product: CASSQGNSNQPQHF.

In its sample, this clonotype was seen many times. The chain employs TRBV7-9 and TRBJ2-1, with TRBD2 matching 16 bases. CDR3 length: 16 amino acids. Germline trimming cut 5 bases from V and 6 bases from J; bases unmatched to any gene: 4. The germline V gene has CDR1 SEHNR and CDR2 FQNEAQ (reference sequence). The CDR3 loop is CASSPGTSGGANEQFF. The CDR3 DNA reads TGTGCCAGCAGCCCGGGGACTAGCGGGGGGGCCAATGAGCAGTTCTTC.

This clonotype was detected a few times. The chain joins TRBV7-9 to TRBJ2-1; TRBD2 might be the D (6 bases). Germline CDR1 is SEHNR and CDR2 is FQNEAQ (reference sequence). There are 15 residues in the CDR3. The V and J ends lost 1 base and 4 bases respectively, with 11 bases between them. CDR3 sequence (DNA): TGTGCCAGCAGCTTAGAGCGGGTCCTATACAATGAGCAGTTCTTC. Translated, it gives CASSLERVLYNEQFF.

This clonotype was detected a few times. This chain links TRBV4-3 with TRBJ1-2; D remains ambiguous. Trimming stripped 0 bases from V and 8 bases from J, with 16 bases between. Germline V gene lookup returns CDR1 LGHNA and CDR2 YSLEER. CDR3 length: 15 residues. The chain's CDR3 is CASSQDVGFVGGYTF. CDR3 coding DNA: TGCGCCAGCAGCCAAGATGTTGGGTTTGTCGGAGGCTACACCTTC.

This clonotype was recorded once. The genes are TRBV27 and TRBJ2-7; TRBD1 might be the D (6 bases). Looked up from germline, CDR1 is MNHEY and CDR2 is SMNVEV (reference sequence). CDR3 length: 13 residues. V lost 6 bases to trimming and J lost 4 bases, with 13 bases between them. In nucleotides, the CDR3 is TGTGCCAGCAGCCAGGACAGACTTTACGAGCAGTACTTC. Residues: CASSQDRLYEQYF.

This clonotype was recorded a few times. The genes are TRBV7-2 and TRBJ2-7, with D possibly matching TRBD1 (6 bases). Trimming removed 6 bases from V and 2 bases from J, with 14 bases in between. The CDR3 runs to 14 residues. Looked up from germline, CDR1 is SGHTA and CDR2 is FQGNSA. The CDR3 DNA sequence: TGTGCCAGCAGTTTACAGACAGGAACCTACGAGCAGTACTTC. It is translated as CASSLQTGTYEQYF.

Only a few counts were recorded for this clonotype. V usage is TRBV7-9 and J usage is TRBJ2-1; D may match TRBD1 or TRBD2 (6 bases each). Germline assignment: CDR1 SEHNR and CDR2 FQNEAQ (reference sequence). Trimming removed 6 bases at V and 7 bases at J, with 10 bases between. The CDR3 has 12 residues. In nucleotides, the CDR3 is TGTGCCAGCAGGACGGGGGCGAATGAGCAGTTCTTC. Its protein product is CASRTGANEQFF.

In this sample, this clonotype turned up a few times. The chain combines TRBV6-5 with TRBJ1-5; possibly TRBD1 for D (6 bases). Germline loops: CDR1 MNHEY, CDR2 SVGAGI. Trimming removed 5 bases from V and 3 bases from J, with 17 bases in between. This CDR3 is built from 16 residues. The CDR3 is CASSLSGTRINQPQHF. The CDR3 region has the DNA TGTGCCAGCAGTCTCTCCGGGACAAGAATCAATCAGCCCCAGCATTTT.

The chain couples TRBV7-9 to TRBJ2-6; D is possibly TRBD1 or TRBD2 (5 bases each). CDR3 size: 18 residues. The germline V gene has CDR1 SEHNR and CDR2 FQNEAQ (reference sequence). The V and J ends lost 3 bases and 0 bases respectively, with 15 bases between them. CDR3 nucleotides: TGTGCCAGCAGCTTTAGTCGGGACGCCTACTCTGGGGCCAACGTCCTGACTTTC. Translating gives CASSFSRDAYSGANVLTF.